The 5 T cell receptor beta chains listed next were all sequenced from one sample in a study of T-cell reconstitution after alpha-beta-depleted transplantation in children. As it was prepared, the TCRbeta library received unique molecular identifiers. TCRdb re-derived calls from the PCR reads in MiXCR, one entry per CDR3 protein. The sample holds 5,500 to 8,500 distinct CDR3 sequences, 4% to 5.5% seen once. Here the sequenced sample was PBMCs, mostly from graft donor cells, taken 180 days after TCRalphabeta/CD19-depleted stem cell transplant. The receptor source for this set is a child less than two years old who had a stem cell transplant for acute myeloid leukemia, so the T cells may come from the graft donor.

The rearrangement joins TRBV11-3 to TRBJ2-2; D ambiguous. Germline-derived CDR1 and CDR2 are SGHNT and YENEEA. This CDR3 has 12 amino acids. V was shortened by 2 bases and J by 6 bases, with 4 bases between the two germline ends. This CDR3 reads CASSLNSGELFF. The CDR3 DNA is TGTGCCAGCAGCTTAAATTCCGGGGAGCTGTTTTTT.

This clonotype was seen repeatedly, ten times or more. J is TRBJ1-1 and V is TRBV10-3, with 8 nucleotides matching TRBD1. Germline lookup yields CDR1 ENHRY and CDR2 SYGVKD. The CDR3 consists of 14 residues. The ends lost 2 bases at V and 3 bases at J; junction bases unmatched: 2. DNA of the CDR3: TGTGCCATCAGTGAGCTACAGGGGGACACTGAAGCTTTCTTT. This translates into CAISELQGDTEAFF.

This clonotype is deemed large (0.1 to 1%). V and J are TRBV28 and TRBJ1-4; 9 bases map to TRBD1. Per germline, CDR1 MDHEN and CDR2 SYDVKM. This CDR3 is built from 15 residues. Unmatched junction bases numbered 8, after V lost 5 bases and J lost 7 bases. The CDR3 spells CASSLAGQGGEKLFF. Here the CDR3 DNA reads TGTGCCAGCAGTCTCGCGGGACAGGGAGGTGAAAAACTGTTTTTT.

Within the sample, this clonotype is medium-sized. The chain uses TRBV7-9 and TRBJ2-7, with 8 positions matching TRBD2. The CDR3 extends over 15 amino acids. In germline, CDR1 is SEHNR, CDR2 FQNEAQ (reference sequence). J lost 0 bases, V lost 4 bases, and 5 bases had no gene match. CDR3 amino acids: CASSWGTSGSYEQYF. CDR3 bases: TGTGCCAGCAGCTGGGGGACTAGTGGCTCCTACGAGCAGTACTTC.

This clonotype was seen repeatedly, ten times or more. The CDR3 reads CASSPRVAGVPGELFF. In nucleotides, the CDR3 is TGCGCCAGCAGCCCAAGGGTAGCGGGAGTTCCCGGGGAGCTGTTTTTT. The chain has TRBV4-1 and TRBJ2-2, with 9 bases lining up with TRBD2. Trimming removed 4 bases from V and 6 bases from J; junction bases left unmatched: 9. The CDR3 contains 16 residues. Germline-derived CDR1 and CDR2 are MGHRA and YSYEKL.